This T cell receptor (beta chain) derives from a study of blood T cells in healthy people across ages. This clonotype was counted a single time. The CDR3 runs to 15 residues. V gave up 3 bases and J gave up 3 bases; unmatched junction bases: 4. The V gene's germline CDR1 is DFQATT and CDR2 SNEGSKA (reference sequence). A second PCR, run for about 6 to 11 cycles, used a sample-barcoded 5' primer plus a J-beta primer mix. TCRdb analysed the 5' RACE reads with MiXCR anew, one entry per CDR3 protein. The sample contains fewer than 900,000 distinct CDR3 sequences, more than 40% of which appear only once. Material: blood. This TCR came from a woman aged 55-69 years in good health. This chain connects TRBV20-1 to TRBJ2-2; 10 positions agree with TRBD2. CDR3 protein: CSASLGTSDTGELFF. The CDR3 DNA sequence: TGCAGTGCTAGTTTAGGGACTAGCGACACCGGGGAGCTGTTTTTT.